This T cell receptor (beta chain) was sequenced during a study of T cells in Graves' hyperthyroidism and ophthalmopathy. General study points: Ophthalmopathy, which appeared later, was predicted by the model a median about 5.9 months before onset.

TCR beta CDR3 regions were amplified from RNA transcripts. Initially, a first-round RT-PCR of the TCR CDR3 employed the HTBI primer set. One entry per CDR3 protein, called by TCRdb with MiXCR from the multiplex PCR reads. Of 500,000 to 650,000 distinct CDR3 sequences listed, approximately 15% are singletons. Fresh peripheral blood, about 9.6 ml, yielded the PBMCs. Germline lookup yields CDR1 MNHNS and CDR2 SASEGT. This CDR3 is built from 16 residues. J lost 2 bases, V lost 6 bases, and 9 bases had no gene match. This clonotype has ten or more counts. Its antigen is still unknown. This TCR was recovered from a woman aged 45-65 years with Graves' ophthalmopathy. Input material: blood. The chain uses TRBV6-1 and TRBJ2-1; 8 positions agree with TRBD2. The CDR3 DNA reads TGTGCCAGCAGGCAATATAGCGGGACCCCCTACAATGAGCAGTTCTTC. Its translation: CASRQYSGTPYNEQFF.